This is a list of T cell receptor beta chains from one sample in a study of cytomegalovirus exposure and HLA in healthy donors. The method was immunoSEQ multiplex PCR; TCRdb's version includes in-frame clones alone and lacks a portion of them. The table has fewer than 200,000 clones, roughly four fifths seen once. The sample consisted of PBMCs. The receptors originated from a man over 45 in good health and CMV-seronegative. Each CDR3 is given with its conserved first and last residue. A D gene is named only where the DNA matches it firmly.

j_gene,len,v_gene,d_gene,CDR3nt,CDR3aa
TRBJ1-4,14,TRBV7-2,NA,TGTGCCAGCAGACTAGGTGGAGTTGAGGAAAAACTGTTTTTT,CASRLGGVEEKLFF
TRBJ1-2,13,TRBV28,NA,TGTGCCAGCAGTTTTGAAGGGAGGGGTGGCTACACCTTC,CASSFEGRGGYTF
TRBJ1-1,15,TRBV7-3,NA,TGTGCCAGCAGCTCCGGGGGAGCAGGGAACACTGAAGCTTTCTTT,CASSSGGAGNTEAFF
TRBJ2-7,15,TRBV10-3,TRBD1,TGTGCCATCAGTGAGGGGACAGGGGGACCCTACGAGCAGTACTTC,CAISEGTGGPYEQYF
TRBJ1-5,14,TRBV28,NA,TGTGCCAGCAGTTTTCAGGGGCAGGATCAGCCCCAGCATTTT,CASSFQGQDQPQHF
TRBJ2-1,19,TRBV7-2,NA,TGTGCCAGCAGCTTAGTAGGTCTGAAAGACAGGAACCTCTACAATGAGCAGTTCTTC,CASSLVGLKDRNLYNEQFF
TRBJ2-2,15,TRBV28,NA,TGTGCCAGCAGGGGTACAGGGTGGAACACCGGGGAGCTGTTTTTT,CASRGTGWNTGELFF
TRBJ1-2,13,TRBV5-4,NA,TGTGCCAGCAGCTTTTCAGGGATCTATGGCTACACCTTC,CASSFSGIYGYTF
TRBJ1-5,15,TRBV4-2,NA,TGTGCCAGCAGCCAAGTGACAGGTAGCAATCAGCCCCAGCATTTT,CASSQVTGSNQPQHF
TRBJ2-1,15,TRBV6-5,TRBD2,TGTGCCAGCAGTTACTGGACTAGCGGGACTTGGGAGCAGTTCTTC,CASSYWTSGTWEQFF
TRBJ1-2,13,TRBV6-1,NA,TGTGCCAACAAGACAGGTGGCATCTATGGCTACACCTTC,CANKTGGIYGYTF
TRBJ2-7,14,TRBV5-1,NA,TGCGCCAGCAGCTTGACACACCTCTCCTACGAGCAGTACTTC,CASSLTHLSYEQYF
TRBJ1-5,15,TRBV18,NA,TGTGCCAGCTCGGGTGTGCTCGGGGTGGGACAGCCCCAGCATTTT,CASSGVLGVGQPQHF
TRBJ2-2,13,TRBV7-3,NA,TGTGCCAGCAGCCCAGGGGACCAGGGGGAGCTGTTTTTT,CASSPGDQGELFF
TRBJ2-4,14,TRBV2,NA,TGTGCCAGCAGTTACACAGGGCCCGAAAACATTCAGTACTTC,CASSYTGPENIQYF